Below, 3 T cell receptor beta chains from the same sample are listed, as sequenced in a study of technical replicates of blood from several donors. Generated by immunoSEQ multiplex PCR, the TCRdb table keeps only in-frame clones and is missing some. The sample includes about 71,000 clones, roughly 90% of them seen just once. What was sequenced was PBMCs. Receptors originate from a human donor in good health. Some clones in this sample may be carry-over from other donors' samples.

The chain links TRBV25-1 to TRBJ2-4; D remains ambiguous. The CDR3 has 15 residues. V was shortened by 2 bases and J by 0 bases, with 8 bases between the two germline ends. Looked up from germline, CDR1 is MGHDK and CDR2 is SYGVNS. The CDR3 sequence: CASSEHSLAKNIQYF. As DNA, the CDR3 is TGTGCCAGCAGTGAACACTCATTAGCCAAAAACATTCAGTACTTC. Variable domain in full (rest from reference TRBV25-1 and TRBJ2-4): EADIYQTPRYLVIGTGKKITLECSQTMGHDKMYWYQQDPGMELHLIHYSYGVNSTEKGDLSSESTVSRIRTEHFPLTLESARPSHTSQYLCASSEHSLAKNIQYFGAGTRLSVL.

This clone appeared once. The CDR3 sequence is CASSPRTGGNQPQHF. CDR3 bases: TGTGCCAGCAGCCCGCGGACAGGGGGGAATCAGCCCCAGCATTTT. This chain links TRBV5-5 with TRBJ1-5, with TRBD1 matching 10 bases. Per germline, CDR1 SGHKS and CDR2 YYEKEE (reference sequence). Unmatched junction bases numbered 5, after V lost 4 bases and J lost 4 bases. CDR3 length: 15 residues.

The rearrangement links TRBV6-5 to TRBJ2-7; 9 nucleotides match TRBD1. Germline trimming cut 6 bases from V and 4 bases from J; bases unmatched to any gene: 7. Germline-derived CDR1 and CDR2 are MNHEY and SVGAGI. The CDR3 totals 14 residues. The DNA of the CDR3 is TGTGCCAGCAGCTCCGGGACAGGGCTATACGAGCAGTACTTC. Its translation is CASSSGTGLYEQYF.